The present TCR beta chain was sequenced within a study of blood T cell repertoires in COVID-19. Study summary: COVID-19 samples, acute and convalescent, were from the United States, Italy and Spain.

The V gene lost 4 bases and the J gene lost 5 bases, with 7 bases spanning the gap. This CDR3 spans 12 amino acids. Germline CDR1 reads LGHDT; CDR2 reads YNNKEL (reference sequence). Here immunoSEQ multiplex PCR was the method, and the copy in TCRdb shows in-frame clones only, minus some. In the table there are around 130,000 clones, 85% to 90% of which are singletons. Material: peripheral blood. The sequence was collected from an elderly woman with acute or convalescent COVID-19. The chain employs TRBV3-1 (or the pseudogene TRBV3-2) and TRBJ2-3, with D possibly TRBD2 on 6 matching bases. Here the CDR3 DNA reads TGTGCCAGCAGCCGTAGCGGAGATACGCAGTATTTT. Amino acid sequence: CASSRSGDTQYF.